This T cell receptor (beta chain) was found in a study of identical twins. Remarks on this clonotype: Antigen specificity is unknown.

Study results and limitations: When twins shared out-of-frame alpha sequences, those sequences had excess low generation probability.

Unique molecular identifiers were present on cDNA, and template switching added a universal primer site. TCRdb re-called the 5' RACE reads through MiXCR, storing one row per CDR3 protein. The sample consists of 500,000 to 600,000 distinct CDR3 sequences, 20% to 25% of them appearing once. V was shortened by 4 bases and J by 6 bases, with 12 bases between the two germline ends. The CDR3 sequence is 13 residues long. The same specimen was also included in a second study, on T cells expressing NK-cell markers. As that study records: CD3+CD56+NKG2C+, CD3+CD56+NKG2C- and CD3+CD56-NKG2C+ T cells, once sorted, supplied the TCR beta repertoires. Six or seven donors carried dominant NKG2C+ clonotypes that made up roughly 1.0-7.5% of their CD8+ T cells.

Material for sequencing was CD4+ T cells sorted from blood. The chain joins TRBV12-3 or TRBV12-4 to TRBJ1-2; possibly TRBD1 for D (5 bases). The TCR sequence derives from a woman under 30 in good health. CDR3 region: CASSYGTADGYTF. The CDR3 DNA is TGTGCCAGCAGTTACGGGACGGCTGATGGCTACACCTTC.